This T cell receptor (beta chain) is drawn from a study of cytomegalovirus exposure and HLA in healthy donors. The PCR contained 60 Vbeta and 13 Jbeta primers. Assay: immunoSEQ multiplex PCR; the TCRdb copy retains only in-frame clones and omits some. The repertoire consists of more than 85,000 clones, with roughly two thirds occurring once and the leading ten covering more than 13%. This CDR3 comprises 13 residues. Per the germline V gene, CDR1 is MNHEY and CDR2 is SVGAGI. The V and J ends lost 8 bases and 4 bases respectively, with 14 bases between them. Sequenced input: PBMCs. The clonotype was recovered from a woman aged 50 to 60 in good health and CMV-seropositive. The chain is built from TRBV6-5 and TRBJ1-2, with a weak D call TRBD1 (6 bases). The CDR3: CASRQGRLYGYTF. The CDR3 DNA reads TGTGCCAGCCGCCAGGGGCGTCTCTATGGCTACACCTTC.